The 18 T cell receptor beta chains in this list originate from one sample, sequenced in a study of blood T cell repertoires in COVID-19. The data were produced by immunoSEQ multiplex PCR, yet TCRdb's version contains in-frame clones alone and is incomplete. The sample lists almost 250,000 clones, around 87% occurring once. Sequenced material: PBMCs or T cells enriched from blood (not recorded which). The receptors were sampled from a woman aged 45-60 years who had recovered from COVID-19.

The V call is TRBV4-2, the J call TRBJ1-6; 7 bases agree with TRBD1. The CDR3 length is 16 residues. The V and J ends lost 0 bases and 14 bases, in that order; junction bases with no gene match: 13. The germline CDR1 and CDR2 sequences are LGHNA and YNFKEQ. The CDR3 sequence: CASSQDGTAEKGSLHF. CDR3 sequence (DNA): TGTGCCAGCAGCCAAGATGGGACAGCTGAGAAGGGCTCCCTCCACTTT.

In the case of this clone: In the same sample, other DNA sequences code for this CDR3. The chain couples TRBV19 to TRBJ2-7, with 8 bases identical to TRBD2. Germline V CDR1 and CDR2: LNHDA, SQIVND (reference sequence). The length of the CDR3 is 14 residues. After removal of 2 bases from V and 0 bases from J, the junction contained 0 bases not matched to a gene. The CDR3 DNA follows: TGTGCCAGTAGTATAAGCGGGAGCTCCTACGAGCAGTACTTC. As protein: CASSISGSSYEQYF.

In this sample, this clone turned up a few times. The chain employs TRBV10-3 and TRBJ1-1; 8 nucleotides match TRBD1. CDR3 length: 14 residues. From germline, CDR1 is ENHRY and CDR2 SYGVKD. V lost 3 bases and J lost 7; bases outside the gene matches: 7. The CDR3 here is CAISDNDRGSEAFF. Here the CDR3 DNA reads TGTGCCATCAGTGATAACGACAGGGGTAGTGAAGCTTTCTTT.

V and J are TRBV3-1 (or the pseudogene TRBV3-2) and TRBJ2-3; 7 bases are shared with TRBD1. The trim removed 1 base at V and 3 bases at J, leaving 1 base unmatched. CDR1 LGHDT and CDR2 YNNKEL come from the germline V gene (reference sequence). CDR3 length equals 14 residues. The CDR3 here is CASSQAGGTDTQYF. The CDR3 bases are TGTGCCAGCAGCCAAGCAGGGGGAACAGATACGCAGTATTTT.

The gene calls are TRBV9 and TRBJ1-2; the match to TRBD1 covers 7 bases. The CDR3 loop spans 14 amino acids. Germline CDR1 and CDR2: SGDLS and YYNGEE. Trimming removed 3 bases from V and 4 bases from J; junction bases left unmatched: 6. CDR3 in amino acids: CASSETDRIYGYTF. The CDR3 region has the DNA TGTGCCAGCAGCGAAACGGACAGGATCTATGGCTACACCTTC.

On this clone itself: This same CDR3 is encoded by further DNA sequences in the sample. As DNA, the CDR3 is TGTGCCAGCAGTCTTCGACAGGGAGAAGCTTTCTTT. This encodes CASSLRQGEAFF. The V call is TRBV28, the J call TRBJ1-1, with 7 positions matching TRBD1. Germline trimming cut 5 bases from V and 8 bases from J; bases unmatched to any gene: 5. The CDR3 runs to 12 residues. CDR1 MDHEN and CDR2 SYDVKM come from the germline V gene.

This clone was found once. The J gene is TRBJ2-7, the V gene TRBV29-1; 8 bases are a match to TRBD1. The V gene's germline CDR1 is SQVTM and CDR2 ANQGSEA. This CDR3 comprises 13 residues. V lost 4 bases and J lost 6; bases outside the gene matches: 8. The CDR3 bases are TGCAGCGTTGGGGTTACAGGGGGTACCGAGCAGTACTTC. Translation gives CSVGVTGGTEQYF.

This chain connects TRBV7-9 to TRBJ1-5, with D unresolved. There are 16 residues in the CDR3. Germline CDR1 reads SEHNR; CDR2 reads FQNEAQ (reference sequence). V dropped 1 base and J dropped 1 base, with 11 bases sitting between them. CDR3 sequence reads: CASSLDYRPSNQPQHF. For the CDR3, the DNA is TGTGCCAGCAGCTTAGATTACAGACCAAGCAATCAGCCCCAGCATTTT.

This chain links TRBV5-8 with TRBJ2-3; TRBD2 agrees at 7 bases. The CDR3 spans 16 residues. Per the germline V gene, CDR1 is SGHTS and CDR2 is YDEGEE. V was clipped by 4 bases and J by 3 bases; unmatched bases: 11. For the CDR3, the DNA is TGTGCCAGCAGCCGCGGGGTTCTAGCGGATACAGATACGCAGTATTTT. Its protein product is CASSRGVLADTDTQYF.

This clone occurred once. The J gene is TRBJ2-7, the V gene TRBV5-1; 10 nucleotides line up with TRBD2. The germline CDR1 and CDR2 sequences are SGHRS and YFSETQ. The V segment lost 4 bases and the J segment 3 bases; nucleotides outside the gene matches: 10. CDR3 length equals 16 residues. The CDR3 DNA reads TGCGCCAGCAGCGAACTCGGACTAGCGGTTTTCTACGAGCAGTACTTC. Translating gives CASSELGLAVFYEQYF.

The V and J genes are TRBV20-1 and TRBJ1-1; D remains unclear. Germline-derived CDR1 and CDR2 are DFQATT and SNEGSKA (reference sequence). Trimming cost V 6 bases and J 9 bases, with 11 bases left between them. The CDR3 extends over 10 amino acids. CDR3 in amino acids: CSAAYEQAFF. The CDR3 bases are TGCAGTGCCGCCTACGAACAAGCTTTCTTT.

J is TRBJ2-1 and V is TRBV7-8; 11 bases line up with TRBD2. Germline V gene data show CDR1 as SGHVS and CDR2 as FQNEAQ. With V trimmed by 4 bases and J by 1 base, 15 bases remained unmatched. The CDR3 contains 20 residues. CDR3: CASSSYNGLAGLGSYNEQFF. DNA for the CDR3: TGTGCCAGCAGCTCCTACAATGGACTAGCGGGCCTCGGGTCCTACAATGAGCAGTTCTTC.

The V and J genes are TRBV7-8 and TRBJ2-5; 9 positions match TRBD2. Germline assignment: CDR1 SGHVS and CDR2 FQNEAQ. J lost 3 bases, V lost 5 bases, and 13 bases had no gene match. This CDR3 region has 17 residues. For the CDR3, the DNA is TGTGCCAGCAGCCCTCAGGAGGGGCTAGCGGGAAAAGAGACCCAGTACTTC. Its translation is CASSPQEGLAGKETQYF.

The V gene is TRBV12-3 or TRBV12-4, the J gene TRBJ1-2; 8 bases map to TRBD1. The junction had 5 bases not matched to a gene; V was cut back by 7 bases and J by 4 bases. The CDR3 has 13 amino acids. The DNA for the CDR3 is TGTGCCAGCAACATCGGACAGGGCTATGGCTACACCTTC. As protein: CASNIGQGYGYTF.

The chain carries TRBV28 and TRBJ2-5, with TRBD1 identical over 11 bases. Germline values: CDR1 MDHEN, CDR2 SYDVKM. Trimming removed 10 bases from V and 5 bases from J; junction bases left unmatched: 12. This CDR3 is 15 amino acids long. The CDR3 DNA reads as TGTGCCACAGCGTGGGACAGGGGGATCCTGGAGACCCAGTACTTC. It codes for CATAWDRGILETQYF. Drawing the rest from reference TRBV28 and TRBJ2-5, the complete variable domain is DVKVTQSSRYLVKRTGEKVFLECVQDMDHENMFWYRQDPGLGLRLIYFSYDVKMKEKGDIPEGYSVSREKKERFSLILESASTNQTSMYLCATAWDRGILETQYFGPGTRLLVL.

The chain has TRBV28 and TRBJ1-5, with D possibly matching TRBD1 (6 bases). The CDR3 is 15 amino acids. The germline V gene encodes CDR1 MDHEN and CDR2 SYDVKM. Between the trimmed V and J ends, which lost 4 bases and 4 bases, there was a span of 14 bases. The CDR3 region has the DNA TGTGCCAGCAGTTCGCGACAGGTACCGAATCAGCCCCAGCATTTT. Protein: CASSSRQVPNQPQHF.

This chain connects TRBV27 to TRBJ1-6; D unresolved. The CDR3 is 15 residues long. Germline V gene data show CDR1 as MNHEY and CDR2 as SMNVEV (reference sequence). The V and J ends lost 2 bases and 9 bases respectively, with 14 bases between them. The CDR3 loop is CASSLLEGVTSPLHF. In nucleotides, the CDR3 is TGTGCCAGCAGTTTACTGGAGGGTGTGACTTCACCCCTCCACTTT.

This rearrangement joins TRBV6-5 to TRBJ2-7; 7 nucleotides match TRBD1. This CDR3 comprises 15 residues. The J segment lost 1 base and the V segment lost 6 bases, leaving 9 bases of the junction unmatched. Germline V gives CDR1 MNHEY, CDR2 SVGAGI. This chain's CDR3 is CASSRPGQLSYEQYF. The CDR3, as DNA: TGTGCCAGCAGCCGACCGGGACAGCTTTCCTACGAGCAGTACTTC.